The rows below give T cell receptor beta chains drawn from one sample of a study of shared clonotypes between healthy human individuals. Assay used: immunoSEQ multiplex PCR; TCRdb lists only in-frame clones, some missing. The sample contains around 2.1 million clones, under 95% of which appear only once. Sequencing was done on a sample of naive CD8+ T cells from PBMCs. All receptors come from a man between 18 and 35 years old in good health. Some clones in this sample may be carry-over from other donors' samples. CDR3s include the opening cysteine and the closing phenylalanine or tryptophan. Size values are once, few and many counts, or a class for expanded clones, and some rows have none.

CDR3 length | clone size | V gene | CDR3 protein
12 | - | TRBV10-2 | CASSELDREQFF
13 | - | TRBV4-2 | CAGKYGTDTEAFF
18 | once | TRBV11-2 | CASSLVVTGFLSLETQYF
15 | - | TRBV28 | CASSPDREGAYEQYF
14 | - | TRBV7-9 | CASSLGGVGQPQHF
14 | few | TRBV4-1 | CASSPDRLAYEQYF
17 | - | TRBV27 | CASSFTVAAGGLYEQFF
14 | - | TRBV6-5 | CASSSWTGNTEAFF
19 | - | TRBV5-6 | CASNPSGRAFFRSYNEQFF
15 | - | TRBV5-4 | CASSLLAGAMDEQYF
14 | - | TRBV5-6 | CASQRTGSHYEQYF
16 | - | TRBV5-6 | CASSPDRQGAIYGYTF
15 | - | TRBV7-8 | CASSLAFRSSYEQYF
14 | - | TRBV11-2 | CASSPAGPGNTIYF
15 | - | TRBV9 | CASSVAGTGLDEQYF
14 | - | TRBV28 | CASSLTALNTEAFF
16 | - | TRBV27 | CASSQRLAQGPNEQFF
13 | - | TRBV19 | CASSISPRAEQYF
17 | - | TRBV7-6 | CASSPIIRGRGIEKLFF
12 | - | TRBV28 | CASSSTGSEQYF
18 | - | TRBV27 | CASSFIFQGATSTDTQYF
17 | - | TRBV5-4 | CASSLAAGRGNSYEQYF